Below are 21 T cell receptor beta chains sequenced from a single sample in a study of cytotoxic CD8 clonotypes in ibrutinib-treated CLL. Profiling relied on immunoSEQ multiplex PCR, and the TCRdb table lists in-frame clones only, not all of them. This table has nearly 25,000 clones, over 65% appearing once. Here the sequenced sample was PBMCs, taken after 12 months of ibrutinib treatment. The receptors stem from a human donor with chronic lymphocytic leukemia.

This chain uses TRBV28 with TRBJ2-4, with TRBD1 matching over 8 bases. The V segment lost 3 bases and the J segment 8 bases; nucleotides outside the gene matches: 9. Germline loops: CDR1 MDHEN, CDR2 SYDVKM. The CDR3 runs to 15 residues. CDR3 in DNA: TGTGCCAGCAGTTTGTCGGGCAGGGGGCCTGACATTCAGTACTTC. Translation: CASSLSGRGPDIQYF.

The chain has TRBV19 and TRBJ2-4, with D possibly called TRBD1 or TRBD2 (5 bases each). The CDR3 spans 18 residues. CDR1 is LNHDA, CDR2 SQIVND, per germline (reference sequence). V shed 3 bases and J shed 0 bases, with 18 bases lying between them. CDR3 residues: CASSISGPFSLAKNIQYF. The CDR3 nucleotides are TGTGCCAGTAGTATTTCGGGGCCTTTCTCATTAGCCAAAAACATTCAGTACTTC.

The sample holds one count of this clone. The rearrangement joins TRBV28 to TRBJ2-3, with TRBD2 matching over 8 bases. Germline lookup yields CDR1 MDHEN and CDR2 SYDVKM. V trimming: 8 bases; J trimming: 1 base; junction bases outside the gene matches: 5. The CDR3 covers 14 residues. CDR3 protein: CASSLSGGTDTQYF. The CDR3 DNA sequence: TGTGCCAGCTCCCTTAGCGGGGGCACAGATACGCAGTATTTT.

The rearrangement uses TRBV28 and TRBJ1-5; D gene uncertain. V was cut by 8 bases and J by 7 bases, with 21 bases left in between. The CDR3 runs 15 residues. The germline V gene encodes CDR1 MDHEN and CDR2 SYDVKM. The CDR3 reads CASGTAPSGSQPQHF. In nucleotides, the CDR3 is TGTGCCAGCGGAACGGCACCATCCGGGTCCCAGCCCCAGCATTTT.

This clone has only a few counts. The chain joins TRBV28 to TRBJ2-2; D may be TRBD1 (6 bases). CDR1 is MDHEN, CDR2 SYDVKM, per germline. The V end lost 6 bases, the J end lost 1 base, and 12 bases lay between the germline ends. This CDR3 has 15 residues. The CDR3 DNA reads TGTGCCAGCAGATCCTGGGGACAGAACACCGGGGAGCTGTTTTTT. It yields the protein CASRSWGQNTGELFF.

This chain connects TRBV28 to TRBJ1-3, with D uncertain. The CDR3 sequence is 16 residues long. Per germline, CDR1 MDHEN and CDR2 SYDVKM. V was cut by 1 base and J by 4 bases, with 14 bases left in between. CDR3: CASSLSGGLGGNTIYF. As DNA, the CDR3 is TGTGCCAGCAGTTTATCAGGAGGGTTGGGCGGAAACACCATATATTTT.

The CDR3 spells CASSLRGGHEQYF. The CDR3, as DNA: TGTGCCAGCAGCTTGAGGGGGGGCCACGAGCAGTACTTC. The chain is built from TRBV5-7 and TRBJ2-7; D might be TRBD2 (7 bases). TRBV5-7 is known as an ORF, though its function is uncertain. This CDR3 is 13 amino acids long. V lost 1 base to trimming and J lost 5 bases, with 10 bases between them.

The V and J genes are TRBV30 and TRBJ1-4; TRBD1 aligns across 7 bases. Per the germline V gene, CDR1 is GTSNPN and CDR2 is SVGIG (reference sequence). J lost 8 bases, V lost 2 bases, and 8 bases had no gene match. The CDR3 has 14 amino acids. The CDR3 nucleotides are TGTGCCTGGAGTACCGGACAGGAGAGGGAAAAACTGTTTTTT. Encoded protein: CAWSTGQEREKLFF.

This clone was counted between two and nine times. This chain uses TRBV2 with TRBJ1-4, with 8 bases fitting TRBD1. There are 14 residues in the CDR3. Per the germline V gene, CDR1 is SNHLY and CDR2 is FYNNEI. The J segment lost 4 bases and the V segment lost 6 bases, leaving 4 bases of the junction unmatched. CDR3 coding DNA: TGTGCCAGCAGCCCTGGACAGGGTAATGAAAAACTGTTTTTT. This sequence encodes CASSPGQGNEKLFF.

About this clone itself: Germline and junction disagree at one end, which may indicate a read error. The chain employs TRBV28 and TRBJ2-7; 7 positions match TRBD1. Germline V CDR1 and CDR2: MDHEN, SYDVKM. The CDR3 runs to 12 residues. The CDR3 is CASSQLGGGTWF. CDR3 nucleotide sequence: TGTGCCAGCAGTCAACTAGGGGGCGGTACGTGGTTC.

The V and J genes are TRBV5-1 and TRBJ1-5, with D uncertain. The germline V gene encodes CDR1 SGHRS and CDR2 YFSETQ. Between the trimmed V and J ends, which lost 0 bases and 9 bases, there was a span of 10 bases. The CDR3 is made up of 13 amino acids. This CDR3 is CASSLEGSSPQHF. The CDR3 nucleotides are TGCGCCAGCAGCTTGGAAGGGTCCTCGCCCCAGCATTTT.

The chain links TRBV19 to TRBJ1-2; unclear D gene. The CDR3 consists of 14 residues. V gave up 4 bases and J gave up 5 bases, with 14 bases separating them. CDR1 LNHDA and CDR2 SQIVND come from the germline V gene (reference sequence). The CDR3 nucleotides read TGTGCCAGTAGTAGGGCCGCTTCTGGGTATGGCTACACCTTC. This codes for CASSRAASGYGYTF.

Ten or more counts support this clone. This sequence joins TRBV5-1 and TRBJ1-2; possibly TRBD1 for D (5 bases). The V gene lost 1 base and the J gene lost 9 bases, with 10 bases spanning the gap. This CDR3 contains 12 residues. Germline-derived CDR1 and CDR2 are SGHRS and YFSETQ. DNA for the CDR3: TGCGCCAGCAGCTTGCAAGCAGGGAGCTACACCTTC. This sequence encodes CASSLQAGSYTF.

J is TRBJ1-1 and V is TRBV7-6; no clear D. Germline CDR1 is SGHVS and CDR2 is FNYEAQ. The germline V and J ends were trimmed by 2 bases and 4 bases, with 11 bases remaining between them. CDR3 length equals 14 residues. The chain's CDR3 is CASSLSGHGTEAFF. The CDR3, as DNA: TGTGCCAGCAGCTTAAGCGGGCATGGCACTGAAGCTTTCTTT.

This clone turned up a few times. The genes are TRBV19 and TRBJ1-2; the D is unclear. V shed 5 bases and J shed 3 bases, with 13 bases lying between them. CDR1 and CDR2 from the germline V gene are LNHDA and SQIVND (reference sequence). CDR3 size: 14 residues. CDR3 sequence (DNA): TGTGCCAGTAGTGGGCCCCCGGGAGACTATGGCTACACCTTC. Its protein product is CASSGPPGDYGYTF.

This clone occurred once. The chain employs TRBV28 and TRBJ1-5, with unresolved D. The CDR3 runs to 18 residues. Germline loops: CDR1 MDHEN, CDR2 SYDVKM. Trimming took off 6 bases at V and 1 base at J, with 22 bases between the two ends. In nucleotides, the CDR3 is TGTGCCAGCAGCCTAGGCAACAGTAAAAAGGGAAGCAATCAGCCCCAGCATTTT. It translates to CASSLGNSKKGSNQPQHF.

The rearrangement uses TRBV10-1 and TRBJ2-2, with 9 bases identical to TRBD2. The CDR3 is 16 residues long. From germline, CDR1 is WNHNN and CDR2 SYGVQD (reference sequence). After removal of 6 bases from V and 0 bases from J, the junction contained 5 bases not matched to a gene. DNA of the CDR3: TGCGCCAGCAGCCGAGCGGGGGGCGCGAACACCGGGGAGCTGTTTTTT. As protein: CASSRAGGANTGELFF.

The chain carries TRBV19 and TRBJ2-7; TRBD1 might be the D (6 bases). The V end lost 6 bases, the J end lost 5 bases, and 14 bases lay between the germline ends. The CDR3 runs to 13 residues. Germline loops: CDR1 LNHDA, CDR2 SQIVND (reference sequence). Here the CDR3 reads CASSIQGSNEQYF. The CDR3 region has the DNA TGTGCCAGTAGCATACAGGGTTCCAACGAGCAGTACTTC.

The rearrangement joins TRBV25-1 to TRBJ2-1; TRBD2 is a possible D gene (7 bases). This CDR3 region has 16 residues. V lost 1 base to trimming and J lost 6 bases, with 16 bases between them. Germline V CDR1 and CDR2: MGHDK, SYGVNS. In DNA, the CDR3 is TGTGCCAGCAGTGAATTCGGAGGGGGGGCCTTCAATGAGCAGTTCTTC. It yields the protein CASSEFGGGAFNEQFF. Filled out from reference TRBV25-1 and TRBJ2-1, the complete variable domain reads EADIYQTPRYLVIGTGKKITLECSQTMGHDKMYWYQQDPGMELHLIHYSYGVNSTEKGDLSSESTVSRIRTEHFPLTLESARPSHTSQYLCASSEFGGGAFNEQFFGPGTRLTVL.

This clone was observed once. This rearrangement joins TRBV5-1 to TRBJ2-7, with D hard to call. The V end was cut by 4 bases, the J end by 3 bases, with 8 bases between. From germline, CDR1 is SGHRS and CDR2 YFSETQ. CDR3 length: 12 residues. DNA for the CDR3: TGCGCCAGCAGCCATCGGGTCTACGAGCAGTACTTC. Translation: CASSHRVYEQYF.

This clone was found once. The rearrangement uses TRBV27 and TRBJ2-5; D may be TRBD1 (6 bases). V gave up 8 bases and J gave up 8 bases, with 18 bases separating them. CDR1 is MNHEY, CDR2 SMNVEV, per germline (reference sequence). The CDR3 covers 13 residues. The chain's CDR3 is CASRVTGGTTQYF. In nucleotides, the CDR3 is TGTGCCAGCCGGGTCACTGGTGGGACAACCCAGTACTTC.